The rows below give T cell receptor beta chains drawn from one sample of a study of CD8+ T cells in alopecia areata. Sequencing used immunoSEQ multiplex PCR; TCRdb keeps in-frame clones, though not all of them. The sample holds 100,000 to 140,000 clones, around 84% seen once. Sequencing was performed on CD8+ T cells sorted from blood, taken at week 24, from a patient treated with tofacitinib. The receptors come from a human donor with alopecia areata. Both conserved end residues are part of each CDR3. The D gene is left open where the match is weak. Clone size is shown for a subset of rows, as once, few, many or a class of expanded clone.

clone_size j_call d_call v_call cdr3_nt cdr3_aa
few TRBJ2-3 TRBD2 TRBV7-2 TGTGCCAGCAGCTTAGCAAGGGCGGGGGGGCTTTCAGATACGCAGTATTTT CASSLARAGGLSDTQYF
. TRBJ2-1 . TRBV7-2 TGTGCCAGCAGCCCCGAGACCTACAATGAGCAGTTCTTC CASSPETYNEQFF
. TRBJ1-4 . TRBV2 TGTGCCAGCACCACAATAATTACTGGAGACCCTAATGAAAAACTGTTTTTT CASTTIITGDPNEKLFF
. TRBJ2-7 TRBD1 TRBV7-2 TGTGCCAGCAGCCCTACGGGACAGGGATACGAGCAGTACTTC CASSPTGQGYEQYF
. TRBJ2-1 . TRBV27 TGTGCCAGCGGGACGACGCCATACAATGAGCAGTTCTTC CASGTTPYNEQFF
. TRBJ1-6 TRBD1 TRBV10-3 TGTGCCATATCGGACAGGGCGTATAATTCACCCCTCCACTTT CAISDRAYNSPLHF
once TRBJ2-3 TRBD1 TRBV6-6 TGTGCCAGCAGTTACCCCGGGACAGACACAGATACGCAGTATTTT CASSYPGTDTDTQYF
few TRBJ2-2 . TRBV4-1 TGCGCCAGCAGCCAGTACGACAGCGACACCGGGGAGCTGTTTTTT CASSQYDSDTGELFF
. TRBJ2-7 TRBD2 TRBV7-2 TGTGCCAGCAGCACCTCTAGCGGGGGGGACTACGAGCAGTACTTC CASSTSSGGDYEQYF
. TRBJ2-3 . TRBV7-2 . CASSLVGGGASYF
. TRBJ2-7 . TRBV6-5 TGTGCCAGCAGCCCCCCGGGACAAACCTACGAGCAGTACTTC CASSPPGQTYEQYF
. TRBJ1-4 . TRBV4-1 TGCGCCAGCAGCCCCAGAGAGACTCTCTCCGACGGGATTTTT CASSPRETLSDGIF
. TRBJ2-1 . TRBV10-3 TGTGCCATCAGTGGGACAGTGTACAATGAGCAGTTCTTC CAISGTVYNEQFF
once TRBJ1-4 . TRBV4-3 TGCGCCAGCAGCCAATCCAACTGGGGGGCCAATGAAAAACTGTTTTTT CASSQSNWGANEKLFF
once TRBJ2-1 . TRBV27 TGTGCCAGCAGTTCAAGGGGGGGCGGTAGCTCCTACAATGAGCAGTTCTTC CASSSRGGGSSYNEQFF
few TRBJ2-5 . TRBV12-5 TGTGCTAGTGGAACGAATCGGGGGACCCAGTACTTC CASGTNRGTQYF
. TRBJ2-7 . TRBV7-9 TGTGCCAGCAGCTTAGCGAGTGGACGCAGCTACGAGCAGTACTTC CASSLASGRSYEQYF
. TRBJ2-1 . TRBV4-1 TGCGCCAGCAGCCAAGAATGGAACTCCTACAATGAGCAGTTCTTC CASSQEWNSYNEQFF
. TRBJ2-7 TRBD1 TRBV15 TGTGCCACCAGCAGGACAGGGCTCAACGAGCAGTACTTC CATSRTGLNEQYF
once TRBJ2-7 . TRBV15 TGTGCCACCAGCAGTGCGGGGGCCACGCAGTACTTC CATSSAGATQYF
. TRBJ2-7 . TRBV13 TGTGCCAGCAGCTATGACAGGAACCCCTACGAGCAGTACTTC CASSYDRNPYEQYF
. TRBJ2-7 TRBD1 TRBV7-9 TGTGCCAGCAGCCCTAGGACAGGGGGCTACTACGAGCAGTACTTC CASSPRTGGYYEQYF
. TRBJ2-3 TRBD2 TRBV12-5 TGTGCTAGTGGGTCCGCTAGCGGTGCTCGGTCAGATACGCAGTATTTT CASGSASGARSDTQYF
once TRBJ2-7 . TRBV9 TGTGCCAGCAGCGAAGAGGCGGGGTCCACCTACGAGCAGTACTTC CASSEEAGSTYEQYF
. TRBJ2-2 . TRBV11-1 TGTGCCAGCAGCCAAATGAACACCGGGGAGCTGTTTTTT CASSQMNTGELFF
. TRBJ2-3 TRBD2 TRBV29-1 TGCAGCGTTGGGGGTCTAGCGGGAGCAGATACGCAGTATTTT CSVGGLAGADTQYF